Listed below are T cell receptor beta chains from one sample, sequenced in a study of Ad26.COV2.S vaccination and SARS-CoV-2 variants. Data came from immunoSEQ multiplex PCR; TCRdb stores just in-frame clones and leaves some out. The sample yields about 440,000 clones, about nine tenths seen once. Source: peripheral blood, taken in a trial of Ad26.COV2.S vaccine versus placebo. These receptors were collected from a person between 18 and 65 years old who received the Ad26.COV2.S COVID-19 vaccine or a placebo. Both conserved end residues are part of each CDR3. A D gene is named only where the DNA matches it firmly. Some rows have no size entry. The others give once, few or many, or a class for an expanded clone.

j_gene | v_gene | d_gene | abundance | CDR3nt | CDR3aa
TRBJ2-7 | TRBV5-4 | TRBD2 | once | TGTGCCAGCAGCGTGATGCGGGGGGCTCCCTACGAGCAGTACTTC | CASSVMRGAPYEQYF
TRBJ1-1 | TRBV2 | . | . | TGTGCCAGCAGTGAATTGGAAGCATCTGAAGCTTTCTTT | CASSELEASEAFF
TRBJ2-7 | TRBV6-2/TRBV6-3 | . | . | TGTGCCAGCAGTTGGGACCTAGAGCAGTACTTC | CASSWDLEQYF
TRBJ2-3 | TRBV7-9 | TRBD1 | . | TGTGCCAGCAGCTTAGAGCAATCCTGGACAGGAGATACGCAGTATTTT | CASSLEQSWTGDTQYF
TRBJ2-3 | TRBV7-3 | . | . | TGTGCCAGCAGCTTTAACGCAGATACGCAGTATTTT | CASSFNADTQYF
TRBJ2-3 | TRBV7-3 | . | . | TGTGCCAGCAGCTTAGGGAGCGGTGCAGATACGCAGTATTTT | CASSLGSGADTQYF
TRBJ2-5 | TRBV27 | . | . | TGTGCCAGCAGTTGGAAAGAGACCCAGTACTTC | CASSWKETQYF
TRBJ2-1 | TRBV7-2 | TRBD2 | . | TGTGCCAGCAGCTTATATTACAAGGCGGGAGCAGAGAATGAGCAGTTCTTC | CASSLYYKAGAENEQFF
TRBJ2-4 | TRBV19 | TRBD2 | once | TGTGCCAGTAGTATAGTAGGTTCGGGAGGGGCCAAAAACATTCAGTACTTC | CASSIVGSGGAKNIQYF
TRBJ2-1 | TRBV6-2/TRBV6-3 | . | . | TGTGCCAGCAGTTACCGAAGCTCCTACAATGAGCAGTTCTTC | CASSYRSSYNEQFF
TRBJ2-7 | TRBV11-2 | . | once | TGTGCCAGCAGCCAAGGGACCCTTCCGGGGGACGAGCAGTACTTC | CASSQGTLPGDEQYF
TRBJ2-5 | TRBV5-5 | TRBD1 | . | TGTGCCAGCAGCCTGGACAGGGTAGGAGGTTCGGGGACCCAGTACTTC | CASSLDRVGGSGTQYF
TRBJ2-5 | TRBV11-2 | TRBD1 | once | TGTGCCAGCAGCTTACCCAGCGAGACAGGGGTTCAAGAGACCCAGTACTTC | CASSLPSETGVQETQYF
TRBJ2-7 | TRBV6-6 | TRBD1 | . | TGTGCCAGCAGATCAGGACAGGGGGCCTACGAGCAGTACTTC | CASRSGQGAYEQYF
TRBJ2-3 | TRBV5-4 | TRBD1 | . | TGTGCCAGCAGCCCGCCCCCTGGTTGGACAGGGAAAGATACGCAGTATTTT | CASSPPPGWTGKDTQYF
TRBJ2-2 | TRBV24-1 | . | . | TGTGCCACCAGTGATTTGCTTGGGAACACCGGGGAGCTGTTTTTT | CATSDLLGNTGELFF
TRBJ1-2 | TRBV7-9 | . | . | TGTGCCAGCAGCTCACCGTGGGGCGTCTATGGCTACACCTTC | CASSSPWGVYGYTF
TRBJ1-2 | TRBV18 | . | . | TGTGCCAGCTCACCAAGGCCCAGGCCAGATTATGGCTACACCTTC | CASSPRPRPDYGYTF
TRBJ1-5 | TRBV14 | . | once | TGTGCCAGCAGCCAAGATCGGGATCAGCCCCAGCATTTT | CASSQDRDQPQHF
TRBJ2-1 | TRBV5-1 | TRBD2 | . | TGCGCCAGCAGCTTGGATAGCGGGAGATTCAATGAGCAGTTCTTC | CASSLDSGRFNEQFF
TRBJ2-7 | TRBV15 | TRBD1 | . | TGTGCCACCAGCGTCTTTCCCGGGGACAGGCAAAACGAGCAGTACTTC | CATSVFPGDRQNEQYF